A selection of T cell receptor beta chains follows, all from one sample in a study of blood T cell repertoires in COVID-19. Here immunoSEQ multiplex PCR was the method, and the copy in TCRdb shows in-frame clones only, minus some. The sample lists around 170,000 clones, around 81% seen once, with under 15% in the top ten. The specimen was peripheral blood. The receptors come from a man in his 70s who had recovered from COVID-19. Both conserved end residues are part of each CDR3. D genes are given only for firm matches. Size is omitted from some rows. Given values are once, few, many or a class for expanded clones.

TRBV27,-,TRBD2,TRBJ2-5,CATGTSGSETQYF
TRBV10-3,once,TRBD1,TRBJ1-1,CAISGQGDRRMNTEAFF
TRBV5-1,-,-,TRBJ2-7,CASSSASGAYEQYF
TRBV7-9,-,-,TRBJ2-3,CASSLARGIDTQYF
TRBV27,-,TRBD2,TRBJ2-2,CASTQAGGITGELFF
TRBV3-1/TRBV3-2,-,-,TRBJ1-2,CASSKGGGSNYGYTF
TRBV10-3,-,TRBD1,TRBJ1-1,CAISPGQGDTEAFF
TRBV7-9,-,-,TRBJ2-3,CATQRDGGDTQYF
TRBV10-1,-,-,TRBJ2-4,CASSDRLAKNIQYF
TRBV2,-,-,TRBJ1-4,CASCNQVANEKLFF
TRBV11-2,-,TRBD2,TRBJ2-6,CASSPSGRSSGANVLTF
TRBV5-1,-,TRBD2,TRBJ2-7,CASSPLAGGAYEQYF
TRBV25-1,-,-,TRBJ1-1,CASSGVGATEAFF
TRBV5-5,-,TRBD1,TRBJ1-5,CASSTGQGNNQPQHF
TRBV15,-,-,TRBJ2-3,CATSRNRDTSTDTQYF
TRBV18,-,-,TRBJ2-1,CASSHASAATHNEQFF
TRBV28,-,-,TRBJ2-3,CASSFPPPGTKARTDTQYF
TRBV27,-,TRBD2,TRBJ2-7,CASSSAGGALAEAYEQYF
TRBV5-5,-,TRBD1,TRBJ1-3,CASSLGGTGGGNTIYF
TRBV12-3/TRBV12-4,-,-,TRBJ2-7,CASSSGAPEQYF
TRBV11-2,-,TRBD2,TRBJ2-5,CASSLRASGKETQYF
TRBV18,-,TRBD1,TRBJ2-2,CASSPSQGDTGELFF
TRBV3-1/TRBV3-2,once,TRBD2,TRBJ2-5,CASSQELAGGETQYF
TRBV27,-,TRBD1,TRBJ2-6,CASSRWGQGVSGANVLTF
TRBV7-2,-,-,TRBJ2-2,CASSGTYQNTGELFF
TRBV3-1/TRBV3-2,few,-,TRBJ1-5,CASSHRTEPYSNQPQHF
TRBV18,few,TRBD2,TRBJ2-3,CASSPQLAGGTDTQYF
TRBV25-1,-,TRBD1,TRBJ1-3,CASTGQGNTIYF